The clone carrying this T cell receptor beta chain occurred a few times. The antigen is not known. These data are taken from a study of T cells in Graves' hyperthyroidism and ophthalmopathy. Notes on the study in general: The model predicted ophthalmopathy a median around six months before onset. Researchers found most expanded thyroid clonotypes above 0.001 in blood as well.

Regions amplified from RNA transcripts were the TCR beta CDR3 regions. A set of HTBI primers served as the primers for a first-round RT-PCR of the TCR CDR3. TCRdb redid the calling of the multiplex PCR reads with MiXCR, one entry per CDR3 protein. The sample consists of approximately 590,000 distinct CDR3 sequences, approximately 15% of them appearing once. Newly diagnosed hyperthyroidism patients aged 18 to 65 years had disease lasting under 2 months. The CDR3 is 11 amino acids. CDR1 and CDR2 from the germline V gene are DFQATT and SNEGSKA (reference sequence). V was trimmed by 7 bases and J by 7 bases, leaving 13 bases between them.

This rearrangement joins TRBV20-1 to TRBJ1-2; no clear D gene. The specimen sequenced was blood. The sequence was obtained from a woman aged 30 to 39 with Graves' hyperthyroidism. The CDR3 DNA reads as TGCAGTGTGTCAAGGGAGGCTGGCTACACCTTC. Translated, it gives CSVSREAGYTF.